These 24 T cell receptor beta chains share one sample of origin, sequenced in a study of T-cell memory formation after mild COVID-19. MiXCR was run by TCRdb on the 5' RACE reads, yielding one entry per CDR3 protein. The table lists about 130,000 distinct CDR3 sequences, roughly 15% of them singletons. Sequenced input: PBMCs or a T cell subset sorted from them (not recorded which). These receptors were obtained from an adult woman who had mild COVID-19 (a few samples of this study predate the infection). Cell type and time point are not known.

The chain employs TRBV9 and TRBJ1-1; 12 bases fit TRBD1. The V and J ends lost 3 bases and 5 bases, in that order; junction bases with no gene match: 11. The CDR3 is 17 residues long. CDR1 and CDR2 (germline): SGDLS, YYNGEE. CDR3 region: CASSASSGTGGETEAFF. DNA of the CDR3: TGTGCCAGCAGCGCGAGCTCCGGGACAGGGGGCGAGACTGAAGCTTTCTTT.

This chain links TRBV4-2 with TRBJ2-3, with TRBD2 matching 8 bases. V lost 1 base and J lost 2; bases outside the gene matches: 5. The CDR3 extends over 16 amino acids. The germline V gene encodes CDR1 LGHNA and CDR2 YNFKEQ. CDR3 sequence (DNA): TGTGCCAGCAGCCAAGTGAGCGGGGGTAACACAGATACGCAGTATTTT. It is translated as CASSQVSGGNTDTQYF.

This clonotype was recorded a few times. This rearrangement joins TRBV7-8 to TRBJ2-1; 7 positions match TRBD1. CDR1 and CDR2 (germline): SGHVS, FQNEAQ. This CDR3 contains 16 residues. The J segment lost 10 bases and the V segment lost 1 base, leaving 13 bases of the junction unmatched. The CDR3 sequence is CASSLEGTVASWEQFF. The DNA for the CDR3 is TGTGCCAGCAGCTTAGAAGGGACAGTTGCCTCGTGGGAGCAGTTCTTC.

J is TRBJ1-1 and V is TRBV5-5, with a possible D match to TRBD1 (5 bases). CDR3 length equals 15 residues. Germline values: CDR1 SGHKS, CDR2 YYEKEE (reference sequence). Trimming pared 0 bases from V and 0 bases from J, leaving 9 bases between. The CDR3, as DNA: TGTGCCAGCAGCTTGGCGCCAGGGTTGAACACTGAAGCTTTCTTT. It specifies CASSLAPGLNTEAFF.

This clonotype has only a few counts. The chain links TRBV6-6 to TRBJ1-6; D uncertain. Germline-derived CDR1 and CDR2 are MNHNY and SVGAGI (reference sequence). The CDR3 sequence is 15 residues long. Trimming left V 0 bases short and J 5 bases short, with 8 bases between. CDR3 DNA: TGTGCCAGCAGTTACTCGACGGGCAATAATTCACCCCTCCACTTT. It translates to CASSYSTGNNSPLHF.

The rearrangement links TRBV12-3 or TRBV12-4 to TRBJ2-7, with 13 bases aligning to TRBD2. The CDR3 spans 18 residues. Trimming cost V 6 bases and J 0 bases; bases outside gene matches: 11. CDR3 in DNA: TGTGCCAGCAGCCGCGGACTAGCGGGAGTCCGAGGCTCCTACGAGCAGTACTTC. Residues: CASSRGLAGVRGSYEQYF.

This chain's CDR3 is CASSLSGGSGDTQYF. Here the CDR3 DNA reads TGTGCCAGCAGCCTTAGCGGCGGGAGTGGAGATACGCAGTATTTT. The V and J genes are TRBV6-4 and TRBJ2-3; 7 bases map to TRBD2. The V segment lost 6 bases and the J segment 5 bases; nucleotides outside the gene matches: 11. Germline V gene sequence: CDR1 MRHNA, CDR2 SNTAGT. The CDR3 is 15 amino acids.

This clonotype was seen a handful of times. The rearrangement joins TRBV5-1 to TRBJ2-2, with 8 nucleotides matching TRBD1. This CDR3 is built from 15 residues. The J segment lost 3 bases and the V segment lost 2 bases, leaving 3 bases of the junction unmatched. The V gene's germline CDR1 is SGHRS and CDR2 YFSETQ. The CDR3 reads CASSFSGGYTGELFF. For the CDR3, the DNA is TGCGCCAGCAGCTTTTCAGGGGGCTACACCGGGGAGCTGTTTTTT.

This clonotype was counted once. The chain carries TRBV24-1 and TRBJ1-5; D is unclear. This CDR3 has 13 residues. Looked up from germline, CDR1 is KGHDR and CDR2 is SFDVKD. Trimming pared 9 bases from V and 3 bases from J, leaving 11 bases between. The CDR3 region is CATSRAFNQPQHF. The CDR3 bases are TGTGCCACCTCCCGGGCTTTCAATCAGCCCCAGCATTTT.

This clonotype was seen a handful of times. This sequence joins TRBV20-1 and TRBJ2-1, with TRBD2 as a possible D gene (6 bases). Between the trimmed V and J ends, which lost 0 bases and 0 bases, there was a span of 15 bases. The length of the CDR3 is 17 residues. The germline CDR1 and CDR2 sequences are DFQATT and SNEGSKA (reference sequence). The CDR3 sequence is CSAREEPGESSYNEQFF. The CDR3 DNA reads TGCAGTGCTAGAGAGGAACCGGGGGAGAGCTCCTACAATGAGCAGTTCTTC.

This chain links TRBV7-9 with TRBJ2-1; TRBD2 matches 11 bases. The CDR3 sequence is 16 residues long. The germline V gene encodes CDR1 SEHNR and CDR2 FQNEAQ (reference sequence). V shed 5 bases, J shed 7 bases, and the junction held 10 bases outside the gene matches. CDR3 DNA sequence: TGTGCCAGCAGCCAAGTAGCGGGGGGGCCCCCAAATGAGCAGTTCTTC. This codes for CASSQVAGGPPNEQFF.

This clonotype was found a few times. This chain joins TRBV7-9 and TRBJ2-3; D is ambiguous. This CDR3 spans 17 amino acids. Germline loops: CDR1 SEHNR, CDR2 FQNEAQ (reference sequence). Trimming cost V 0 bases and J 0 bases, with 13 bases left between them. The CDR3 DNA follows: TGTGCCAGCAGCTTAGCTTTCGTGGGAAGTAGCACAGATACGCAGTATTTT. Translation gives CASSLAFVGSSTDTQYF.

About this clonotype itself: A junction end diverges from the germline sequence, so it may reflect a read error. The chain carries TRBV4-1 and TRBJ2-2; a possible D gene is TRBD2 (7 bases). Looked up from germline, CDR1 is MGHRA and CDR2 is YSYEKL. There are 16 residues in the CDR3. As DNA, the CDR3 is TGCGCCAGCAGCCAAGATCAGGGGAGGGGCACCTGGGAGCTGTTTTTT. Encoded protein: CASSQDQGRGTWELFF.

The rearrangement joins TRBV20-1 to TRBJ2-7, with 7 bases that match TRBD1. The CDR3 spans 14 residues. CDR1 and CDR2 (germline): DFQATT, SNEGSKA (reference sequence). V dropped 4 bases and J dropped 2; count of bases not matched to a gene: 8. The CDR3 loop reads CSATPGTATYEQYF. DNA of the CDR3: TGCAGTGCTACCCCCGGGACAGCGACCTACGAGCAGTACTTC.

The rearrangement joins TRBV7-2 to TRBJ2-2; TRBD1 agrees at 12 bases. Germline V lookup: CDR1 SGHTA, CDR2 FQGNSA. Trimming cost V 3 bases and J 4 bases; bases outside gene matches: 12. The length of the CDR3 is 19 residues. This CDR3 is CASSFLGQGAILGTGELFF. The CDR3 bases are TGTGCCAGCAGCTTCTTGGGACAGGGGGCTATATTAGGCACCGGGGAGCTGTTTTTT.

This chain joins TRBV9 and TRBJ2-1; D gene ambiguous. The CDR3 spans 14 residues. Per the germline V gene, CDR1 is SGDLS and CDR2 is YYNGEE. Trimming left V 0 bases short and J 1 base short, with 5 bases between. CDR3 DNA: TGTGCCAGCAGCGTAGCGGATTCCTACAATGAGCAGTTCTTC. It is translated as CASSVADSYNEQFF.

The CDR3 here is CSVEDRGTLYEQYF. In DNA, the CDR3 is TGCAGCGTTGAAGATCGAGGGACTCTCTACGAGCAGTACTTC. The chain carries TRBV29-1 and TRBJ2-7; weak D call: TRBD2 (6 bases). The germline V and J ends were trimmed by 0 bases and 3 bases, with 12 bases remaining between them. This CDR3 contains 14 residues. Germline CDR1 and CDR2: SQVTM and ANQGSEA.

This clonotype was counted only a few times. The chain is built from TRBV7-2 and TRBJ1-2; D is unclear. V was trimmed by 5 bases and J by 6 bases, leaving 10 bases between them. CDR3 length equals 12 residues. Germline V gene data show CDR1 as SGHTA and CDR2 as FQGNSA. The CDR3 loop reads CASSKYQDGYTF. CDR3 DNA sequence: TGTGCCAGCAGCAAATACCAGGATGGCTACACCTTC.

The chain links TRBV12-3 or TRBV12-4 to TRBJ2-7; 8 bases map to TRBD2. V shed 5 bases, J shed 3 bases, and the junction held 9 bases outside the gene matches. CDR3 size: 15 residues. As DNA, the CDR3 is TGTGCCAGCAGTCCTAATAGCGGGATCCTCTACGAGCAGTACTTC. Its protein is CASSPNSGILYEQYF.

The V and J genes are TRBV12-3 or TRBV12-4 and TRBJ2-3, with D unresolved. V gave up 4 bases and J gave up 4 bases, with 6 bases separating them. The CDR3 has 12 amino acids. The CDR3 DNA reads as TGTGCCAGCAGTTGGAACCCAGATACGCAGTATTTT. This encodes CASSWNPDTQYF.

This clonotype was seen only a few times. The CDR3 loop reads CASSADRGSETQYF. The CDR3 DNA reads TGTGCCAGCAGCGCCGACAGGGGGTCGGAGACCCAGTACTTC. The chain is built from TRBV12-3 or TRBV12-4 and TRBJ2-5; 9 bases are a match to TRBD1. V trimming: 6 bases; J trimming: 5 bases; junction bases outside the gene matches: 7. The CDR3 is 14 residues long.

V usage is TRBV15 and J usage is TRBJ2-7, with 13 bases fitting TRBD2. Germline V lookup: CDR1 LNHNV, CDR2 YYDKDF (reference sequence). V lost 2 bases, J lost 2 bases, and 3 bases stayed unmatched. The CDR3 extends over 16 amino acids. This CDR3 is CATSRRTSGSPYEQYF. The CDR3 region has the DNA TGTGCCACCAGCAGAAGGACTAGCGGGAGCCCCTACGAGCAGTACTTC.

The chain couples TRBV4-1 to TRBJ2-2; D not resolved. CDR1 is MGHRA, CDR2 YSYEKL, per germline. CDR3 length: 17 amino acids. V shed 0 bases and J shed 0 bases, with 11 bases lying between them. DNA for the CDR3: TGCGCCAGCAGCCAAGATACGAGGCAGCCGAACACCGGGGAGCTGTTTTTT. It encodes CASSQDTRQPNTGELFF.

This clonotype was found a few times. The V call is TRBV30, the J call TRBJ2-2, with D possibly being TRBD2 (5 bases). CDR3 size: 15 residues. Germline V gene lookup returns CDR1 GTSNPN and CDR2 SVGIG (reference sequence). The V end lost 8 bases, the J end lost 3 bases, and 19 bases lay between the germline ends. The CDR3 reads CARDGSFRDTGELFF. In DNA form, the CDR3 reads TGTGCCCGGGATGGTTCCTTTAGGGACACCGGGGAGCTGTTTTTT. Full variable domain (remainder filled in from reference TRBV30 and TRBJ2-2): SQTIHQWPATLVQPVGSPLSLECTVEGTSNPNLYWYRQAAGRGLQLLFYSVGIGQISSEVPQNLSASRPQDRQFILSSKKLLLSDSGFYLCARDGSFRDTGELFFGEGSRLTVL.